A selection of T cell receptor beta chains follows, all from one sample in a study of T cell repertoires in cytomegalovirus infection. TCRdb independently ran MiXCR on the reads; one entry per CDR3 protein. The table lists 480,000 or so distinct CDR3 sequences, around 11% of them singletons. The source material was PBMCs. The origin of the receptors is a human donor in good health (CMV status not recorded). Some clones in this sample may be carry-over from other donors' samples. Both conserved end residues are part of each CDR3. Each record gives: V gene, D gene, clone size, J gene, CDR3 DNA, CDR3 protein. A D gene is named only where the DNA matches it firmly. Not every row has a clone size; where given, it reads once, few, many or a size class.

V gene: TRBV5-4
D gene: TRBD1
clone size: many
J gene: TRBJ2-5
CDR3 DNA: TGTGCCAGCAGTTCGGGACAGGGATACCAAGAGACCCAGTACTTC
CDR3 protein: CASSSGQGYQETQYF

V gene: TRBV19
D gene: TRBD1
clone size: NA
J gene: TRBJ2-1
CDR3 DNA: TGTGCCAGTAGTGGCCAGGGGGAGACCTACAATGAGCAGTTCTTC
CDR3 protein: CASSGQGETYNEQFF

V gene: TRBV20-1
D gene: TRBD1
clone size: few
J gene: TRBJ2-7
CDR3 DNA: TGCAGTGCTCTATCGGACAGGACCTCCTACGAGCAGTACTTC
CDR3 protein: CSALSDRTSYEQYF

V gene: TRBV7-8
D gene: NA
clone size: many
J gene: TRBJ2-5
CDR3 DNA: TGTGCCAGCAGCCCACGAGAGGGACAAGAGACCCAGTACTTC
CDR3 protein: CASSPREGQETQYF

V gene: TRBV18
D gene: NA
clone size: many
J gene: TRBJ1-5
CDR3 DNA: TGTGCCAGCAGCCCCCCCGGGGGGAATCAGCCCCAGCATTTT
CDR3 protein: CASSPPGGNQPQHF

V gene: TRBV7-2
D gene: NA
clone size: many
J gene: TRBJ1-1
CDR3 DNA: TGTGCCAGCAGCTTAGGAGCAGGCAACACTGAAGCTTTCTTT
CDR3 protein: CASSLGAGNTEAFF

V gene: TRBV20-1
D gene: TRBD2
clone size: NA
J gene: TRBJ2-3
CDR3 DNA: TGCAGTGCTACGATGAAGAAGCGGGATACAGATACGCAGTATTTT
CDR3 protein: CSATMKKRDTDTQYF

V gene: TRBV4-2
D gene: NA
clone size: many
J gene: TRBJ1-2
CDR3 DNA: TGTGCCAGCAGCCAATCAGGTCCTGTCGACGGCTACACCTTC
CDR3 protein: CASSQSGPVDGYTF

V gene: TRBV5-1
D gene: NA
clone size: NA
J gene: TRBJ1-1
CDR3 DNA: TGCGCCAGCAGCTCACAGGGATCGGGCACTGAAGCTTTCTTT
CDR3 protein: CASSSQGSGTEAFF

V gene: TRBV20-1
D gene: TRBD2
clone size: NA
J gene: TRBJ2-5
CDR3 DNA: TGCAGTGCCGGCTGGGAGGGCGACGAAGAGACCCAGTACTTC
CDR3 protein: CSAGWEGDEETQYF

V gene: TRBV2
D gene: TRBD1
clone size: once
J gene: TRBJ1-4
CDR3 DNA: TGTGCCAGCAGCCCCCTCACAGGGGGCGAGGGTGAAAAACTGTTTTTT
CDR3 protein: CASSPLTGGEGEKLFF

V gene: TRBV5-6
D gene: TRBD1
clone size: NA
J gene: TRBJ1-4
CDR3 DNA: TGTGCCAGCAGTCGGACAGGGCGGAGGGACGAAAAACTGTTTTTT
CDR3 protein: CASSRTGRRDEKLFF

V gene: TRBV2
D gene: NA
clone size: NA
J gene: TRBJ2-3
CDR3 DNA: TGTGCCACCCGTCCGGGAGAAAGCACGCAGTATTTT
CDR3 protein: CATRPGESTQYF

V gene: TRBV2
D gene: NA
clone size: many
J gene: TRBJ2-7
CDR3 DNA: TGTGCCAGCAGTGAAGACCCCTCCGAGCAGTACTTC
CDR3 protein: CASSEDPSEQYF

V gene: TRBV2
D gene: NA
clone size: NA
J gene: TRBJ2-3
CDR3 DNA: TGTGCCAGCAAAGCAGGGGACTCCCAGTATTTT
CDR3 protein: CASKAGDSQYF

V gene: TRBV28
D gene: NA
clone size: many
J gene: TRBJ2-1
CDR3 DNA: TGTGCCAGCAGTTTATTAACATTTCGGGGGCCATCCAATGAGCAGTTCTTC
CDR3 protein: CASSLLTFRGPSNEQFF

V gene: TRBV20-1
D gene: NA
clone size: NA
J gene: TRBJ2-3
CDR3 DNA: TGCAGTGCTAGCGGGGGAACCACAGATACGCAGTATTTT
CDR3 protein: CSASGGTTDTQYF

V gene: TRBV7-2
D gene: NA
clone size: many
J gene: TRBJ2-3
CDR3 DNA: TGTGCCAGCAGCTTAGAGCCTACGGATACGCAGTATTTT
CDR3 protein: CASSLEPTDTQYF

V gene: TRBV7-9
D gene: TRBD1
clone size: NA
J gene: TRBJ2-3
CDR3 DNA: TGTGCCGGCAGCTTAGCGAACAGGGGGCGGACAGATACGCAGTATTTT
CDR3 protein: CAGSLANRGRTDTQYF

V gene: TRBV5-5
D gene: TRBD1
clone size: NA
J gene: TRBJ1-2
CDR3 DNA: TGTGCCAGCAGCTTTGGACAGGGGTTGGACTATGGCTACACCTTC
CDR3 protein: CASSFGQGLDYGYTF

V gene: TRBV20-1
D gene: TRBD1
clone size: NA
J gene: TRBJ1-2
CDR3 DNA: TGCAGTGCCTCCGCGGACAGGGACTATGGCTACACCTTC
CDR3 protein: CSASADRDYGYTF

V gene: TRBV6-6
D gene: NA
clone size: many
J gene: TRBJ2-1
CDR3 DNA: TGTGCCAGCAGTTACGGTAGAGTCTCCTACAATGAGCAGTTCTTC
CDR3 protein: CASSYGRVSYNEQFF

V gene: TRBV30
D gene: TRBD1
clone size: few
J gene: TRBJ1-1
CDR3 DNA: TGTGCCTGGAGTGGGGCCGTACGGACAGGGGCTGAAGCTTTCTTT
CDR3 protein: CAWSGAVRTGAEAFF

V gene: TRBV2
D gene: NA
clone size: NA
J gene: TRBJ2-7
CDR3 DNA: TGTGCCAGCACCGGAACCGCGGGACTCATCTACGAGCAGTACTTC
CDR3 protein: CASTGTAGLIYEQYF

V gene: TRBV11-3
D gene: TRBD2
clone size: many
J gene: TRBJ2-5
CDR3 DNA: TGTGCCAGCAGCAAAGGGACGGGACTAGCAAGAGAGACCCAGTACTTC
CDR3 protein: CASSKGTGLARETQYF

V gene: TRBV7-3
D gene: NA
clone size: many
J gene: TRBJ2-7
CDR3 DNA: TGTGCCAGCAGCGCCTCAGGGACCGGTAACGAGCAGTACTTC
CDR3 protein: CASSASGTGNEQYF

V gene: TRBV2
D gene: NA
clone size: many
J gene: TRBJ1-4
CDR3 DNA: TGTGCCAGCAGGAAGGACACGGATGAAAAACTGTTTTTT
CDR3 protein: CASRKDTDEKLFF

V gene: TRBV20-1
D gene: NA
clone size: NA
J gene: TRBJ2-4
CDR3 DNA: TGCAGTGCTAGAGATCTTGGGATGTACATTCAGTACTTC
CDR3 protein: CSARDLGMYIQYF

V gene: TRBV3-1
D gene: TRBD2
clone size: few
J gene: TRBJ2-3
CDR3 DNA: TGTGCCAGCAGCCAAGGATGGGCGGGGAGGGTAGATACGCAGTATTTT
CDR3 protein: CASSQGWAGRVDTQYF

V gene: TRBV7-2
D gene: NA
clone size: many
J gene: TRBJ1-4
CDR3 DNA: TGTGCCAGCAGCTTAAGGCGGGAAAAACTGTTTTTT
CDR3 protein: CASSLRREKLFF

V gene: TRBV12-3/TRBV12-4
D gene: NA
clone size: many
J gene: TRBJ2-3
CDR3 DNA: TGTGCCAGCAGACCGGGCCTTAATACGGCAGATACGCAGTATTTT
CDR3 protein: CASRPGLNTADTQYF

V gene: TRBV5-5
D gene: TRBD1
clone size: many
J gene: TRBJ2-1
CDR3 DNA: TGTGCCAGCAGACGGACAGGGAGGAATGAGCAGTTCTTC
CDR3 protein: CASRRTGRNEQFF

V gene: TRBV20-1
D gene: NA
clone size: few
J gene: TRBJ1-5
CDR3 DNA: TGCAGTGCTAGAGATAGGGGCAGACGTTTTCAGCCCCAGCATTTT
CDR3 protein: CSARDRGRRFQPQHF

V gene: TRBV7-2
D gene: TRBD1
clone size: many
J gene: TRBJ2-4
CDR3 DNA: TGTGCCAGCAGCACGGGACAGGGGTGGGACATTCAGTACTTC
CDR3 protein: CASSTGQGWDIQYF

V gene: TRBV20-1
D gene: NA
clone size: many
J gene: TRBJ1-2
CDR3 DNA: TGCAGTGCACCCTCGGACAGCCTCTGGGGCTACACCTTC
CDR3 protein: CSAPSDSLWGYTF

V gene: TRBV28
D gene: TRBD1
clone size: many
J gene: TRBJ1-2
CDR3 DNA: TGTGCCAGCAGTTTTGGTTCGGAAGGGGGCGGCTACACCTTC
CDR3 protein: CASSFGSEGGGYTF

V gene: TRBV4-1
D gene: NA
clone size: once
J gene: TRBJ2-2
CDR3 DNA: TGCGCCAGCAGCCTACGACACGCCGCGAACACCGGGGAGCTGTTTTTT
CDR3 protein: CASSLRHAANTGELFF

V gene: TRBV2
D gene: NA
clone size: NA
J gene: TRBJ1-2
CDR3 DNA: TGTGCCAGCAGTGAAAAAGGCTTCGCAACCCGGACGGCTAACTATGGCTACACCTTC
CDR3 protein: CASSEKGFATRTANYGYTF

V gene: TRBV5-4
D gene: NA
clone size: few
J gene: TRBJ2-5
CDR3 DNA: TGTGCCAGCAGAAGCTGGGTGGAAGAGACCCAGTACTTC
CDR3 protein: CASRSWVEETQYF

V gene: TRBV7-9
D gene: NA
clone size: many
J gene: TRBJ2-5
CDR3 DNA: TGTGCCAGCAGCTTAGTAGGGCAGGCGGAGACCCAGTACTTC
CDR3 protein: CASSLVGQAETQYF

V gene: TRBV15
D gene: NA
clone size: many
J gene: TRBJ2-5
CDR3 DNA: TGTGCCACCAGCAGAGACCCCCAAGAGACCCAGTACTTC
CDR3 protein: CATSRDPQETQYF

V gene: TRBV6-5
D gene: NA
clone size: many
J gene: TRBJ2-1
CDR3 DNA: TGTGCCAGCAGCCGGGGGACGGGGAATGAGCAGTTCTTC
CDR3 protein: CASSRGTGNEQFF

V gene: TRBV18
D gene: NA
clone size: few
J gene: TRBJ1-3
CDR3 DNA: TGTGCCAGCTCACCACCGGTCAGGTCGGACACCATATATTTT
CDR3 protein: CASSPPVRSDTIYF

V gene: TRBV11-2
D gene: NA
clone size: NA
J gene: TRBJ2-7
CDR3 DNA: TGTGCCAGCAGCTTAAGGGTTTCCGAGCAGTACTTC
CDR3 protein: CASSLRVSEQYF

V gene: TRBV6-6
D gene: TRBD2
clone size: many
J gene: TRBJ2-7
CDR3 DNA: TGTGCCAGCAGTTTGACGGGAGGGGCTAGCTCCTACGAGCAGTACTTC
CDR3 protein: CASSLTGGASSYEQYF

V gene: TRBV7-8
D gene: NA
clone size: many
J gene: TRBJ1-2
CDR3 DNA: TGTGCCAGCAGCTTCGGGACAAGCTACACCTTC
CDR3 protein: CASSFGTSYTF

V gene: TRBV10-3
D gene: NA
clone size: once
J gene: TRBJ2-7
CDR3 DNA: TGTGCCATCAGTGGGACTCCAGAGGAGCAGTACTTC
CDR3 protein: CAISGTPEEQYF

V gene: TRBV12-3/TRBV12-4
D gene: NA
clone size: many
J gene: TRBJ1-4
CDR3 DNA: TGTGCCAGCAGGATAGGACAAAGAGAACTGTTTTTT
CDR3 protein: CASRIGQRELFF

V gene: TRBV9
D gene: NA
clone size: many
J gene: TRBJ2-1
CDR3 DNA: TGTGCCAGCAGCGTCGGGGGACAGCGGCCACTCTACAATGAGCAGTTCTTC
CDR3 protein: CASSVGGQRPLYNEQFF

V gene: TRBV19
D gene: NA
clone size: few
J gene: TRBJ1-5
CDR3 DNA: TGTGCCAGTAGTATTTTCCAGTTTAGCAATCAGCCCCAGCATTTT
CDR3 protein: CASSIFQFSNQPQHF

V gene: TRBV7-8
D gene: NA
clone size: many
J gene: TRBJ1-4
CDR3 DNA: TGTGCCAGCAGTCCGAGAGACGGATCGTATGAAAAACTGTTTTTT
CDR3 protein: CASSPRDGSYEKLFF

V gene: TRBV6-6
D gene: NA
clone size: few
J gene: TRBJ1-5
CDR3 DNA: TGTGCCACCTCCCCTCGACACAGGGTGGGCAATCAGCCCCAGCATTTT
CDR3 protein: CATSPRHRVGNQPQHF

V gene: TRBV29-1
D gene: TRBD1
clone size: NA
J gene: TRBJ1-1
CDR3 DNA: TGCAGCGTTGGCGGACAGGGGATGAACACTGAAGCTTTCTTT
CDR3 protein: CSVGGQGMNTEAFF

V gene: TRBV4-2
D gene: NA
clone size: NA
J gene: TRBJ2-3
CDR3 DNA: TGTGCCAGCAGCCCCCACAGGGCCGATACGCAGTATTTT
CDR3 protein: CASSPHRADTQYF

V gene: TRBV20-1
D gene: TRBD2
clone size: NA
J gene: TRBJ2-1
CDR3 DNA: TGCAGTGCTGAAGCGGGAGGGCTCTACAATGAGCAGTTCTTC
CDR3 protein: CSAEAGGLYNEQFF

V gene: TRBV10-3
D gene: NA
clone size: many
J gene: TRBJ1-6
CDR3 DNA: TGTGCCATCAGATCAGTGGTTGGGACGTATAATTCACCCCTCCACTTT
CDR3 protein: CAIRSVVGTYNSPLHF

V gene: TRBV29-1
D gene: NA
clone size: NA
J gene: TRBJ1-2
CDR3 DNA: TGCAGCGTTGGGGACTTATATGGCTACACCTTC
CDR3 protein: CSVGDLYGYTF

V gene: TRBV24-1
D gene: NA
clone size: many
J gene: TRBJ2-3
CDR3 DNA: TGTGCCACCAGTGACCCTGCTGGGGATTTCACAGATACGCAGTATTTT
CDR3 protein: CATSDPAGDFTDTQYF